The next 26 T cell receptor beta chains were all read from a single sample in a study of T cells after yellow fever vaccination. TCRdb reprocessed the 5' RACE reads with MiXCR, giving one entry per CDR3 protein. The sample shows 300,000 to 450,000 distinct CDR3 sequences, roughly 7.5% of them seen only once. Material: PBMCs, obtained about 41 days after the first yellow fever vaccination. Source of these receptors: a man aged 18-30 years who received the YFV17D yellow fever vaccine.

This clonotype was seen only a few times. CDR3 in DNA: TGTGCCAGCAGCCAGCTTAGTGAGACCCAGTACTTC. It translates to CASSQLSETQYF. The V gene is TRBV4-2, the J gene TRBJ2-5; no firm D call. Looked up from germline, CDR1 is LGHNA and CDR2 is YNFKEQ. Deletions cut 3 bases from V and 5 bases from J, with 7 bases between. This CDR3 is 12 amino acids long.

This clonotype was counted between two and nine times. The chain recombines TRBV4-3 with TRBJ2-5; possibly TRBD2 for D (7 bases). The V gene's germline CDR1 is LGHNA and CDR2 YSLEER. V lost 4 bases, J lost 5 bases, and 17 bases lay in between. This CDR3 is built from 15 residues. The CDR3 loop is CASSPRLGGQETQYF. CDR3 nucleotides: TGCGCCAGCAGCCCCAGACTGGGGGGGCAGGAGACCCAGTACTTC.

The chain uses TRBV6-5 and TRBJ1-2; no definite D call. Trimming took 2 bases from V and 8 from J, leaving 12 bases between them. CDR3 length: 13 amino acids. Germline loops: CDR1 MNHEY, CDR2 SVGAGI. This CDR3 is CASSYDPYQGYTF. CDR3 DNA: TGTGCCAGCAGTTACGACCCCTACCAGGGCTACACCTTC.

The gene calls are TRBV15 and TRBJ1-1, with D possibly TRBD1 on 6 matching bases. The CDR3 covers 14 residues. V lost 3 bases and J 7 bases, leaving 15 bases between the germline ends. CDR1 LNHNV and CDR2 YYDKDF come from the germline V gene (reference sequence). The CDR3 loop reads CATSSRRGGGEAFF. DNA of the CDR3: TGTGCCACCAGCAGCCGTAGGGGGGGAGGTGAAGCTTTCTTT.

The chain carries TRBV4-3 and TRBJ2-5, with TRBD2 identical over 13 bases. The CDR3 totals 17 residues. Trimming removed 4 bases from V and 1 base from J; junction bases left unmatched: 6. Germline V gives CDR1 LGHNA, CDR2 YSLEER. CDR3 region: CASSLTSGGAPQETQYF. CDR3 bases: TGCGCCAGCAGCCTTACTAGCGGGGGGGCTCCCCAAGAGACCCAGTACTTC.

This clonotype turned up a few times. The chain links TRBV4-3 to TRBJ1-4; D is unresolved. V lost 3 bases, J lost 8 bases, and 13 bases lay in between. The CDR3 has 14 residues. CDR1 and CDR2 (germline): LGHNA, YSLEER. This CDR3 reads CASSHPGGGEKLFF. As DNA, the CDR3 is TGCGCCAGCAGCCACCCGGGCGGCGGCGAAAAACTGTTTTTT.

The V gene is TRBV28, the J gene TRBJ2-7, with D hard to call. The CDR3 extends over 15 amino acids. Germline V lookup: CDR1 MDHEN, CDR2 SYDVKM. Trimming removed 7 bases from V and 2 bases from J, with 18 bases in between. CDR3 nucleotide sequence: TGTGCCAGCACCGAAGACGTTCGCTCTACCTACGAGCAGTACTTC. Amino acids: CASTEDVRSTYEQYF.

This clonotype came up a few times. The rearrangement uses TRBV7-2 and TRBJ2-3, with D uncertain. CDR1 and CDR2 from the germline V gene are SGHTA and FQGNSA. Trimming removed 3 bases from V and 5 bases from J, with 9 bases in between. The CDR3 runs to 13 residues. The CDR3 loop is CASSFDGGDTQYF. In DNA, the CDR3 is TGTGCCAGCAGCTTCGACGGTGGAGATACGCAGTATTTT.

This clonotype was picked up a small number of times. This rearrangement joins TRBV11-2 to TRBJ2-1, with 9 bases fitting TRBD1. The CDR3 runs to 14 residues. Germline V gene lookup returns CDR1 SGHAT and CDR2 FQNNGV. Trimming removed 5 bases from V and 5 bases from J; junction bases left unmatched: 4. The CDR3, as DNA: TGTGCCAGCAGCCGACAGGGGGGGAACAATGAGCAGTTCTTC. It encodes CASSRQGGNNEQFF.

The chain is built from TRBV6-2 or TRBV6-3 and TRBJ2-7; perhaps TRBD1 as D (5 bases). V was trimmed by 4 bases and J by 3 bases, leaving 7 bases between them. The CDR3 is 12 amino acids. The germline CDR1 and CDR2 sequences are MNHEY and SVGEGT. In DNA, the CDR3 is TGTGCCAGCAGTTCCAGGGACTACGAGCAGTACGTC. Residues: CASSSRDYEQYV.

The table lists this clonotype with many counts. The chain links TRBV7-9 to TRBJ1-2; 8 bases line up with TRBD1. The CDR3 extends over 13 amino acids. With 6 bases clipped from V and 3 bases from J, the junction kept 3 bases outside the gene matches. Germline CDR1 reads SEHNR; CDR2 reads FQNEAQ (reference sequence). In DNA form, the CDR3 reads TGTGCCAGCAGTCAGGGGGCCGACTATGGCTACACCTTC. Its protein is CASSQGADYGYTF.

This clonotype was detected only a few times. The chain has TRBV5-4 and TRBJ2-5; the match to TRBD2 covers 10 bases. J lost 2 bases, V lost 4 bases, and 8 bases had no gene match. This CDR3 has 16 amino acids. CDR1 and CDR2 from the germline V gene are SGHNT and YYREEE (reference sequence). The CDR3 loop reads CASSPSASGGQETQYF. As DNA, the CDR3 is TGTGCCAGCAGCCCGTCGGCTAGCGGGGGACAAGAGACCCAGTACTTC.

This clonotype was found a few times. The J gene is TRBJ1-1, the V gene TRBV29-1; 7 positions agree with TRBD1. The V gene end was trimmed by 7 bases and the J gene end by 0 bases; junction bases not matched to a gene: 5. Germline CDR1 is SQVTM and CDR2 is ANQGSEA. The CDR3 has 13 amino acids. The CDR3 DNA follows: TGCAGCGAGAAGGGACAGCTGAACACTGAAGCTTTCTTT. Its protein product is CSEKGQLNTEAFF.

The gene calls are TRBV20-1 and TRBJ2-2, with a tentative D call TRBD2 (6 bases). Germline CDR1 and CDR2: DFQATT and SNEGSKA (reference sequence). The V end lost 0 bases, the J end lost 0 bases, and 11 bases lay between the germline ends. There are 16 residues in the CDR3. Here the CDR3 reads CSARDPSAPNTGELFF. The CDR3, as DNA: TGCAGTGCTAGAGATCCTAGCGCTCCGAACACCGGGGAGCTGTTTTTT.

The chain couples TRBV11-3 to TRBJ1-1; D is unresolved. V was shortened by 4 bases and J by 4 bases, with 10 bases between the two germline ends. The CDR3 runs to 13 residues. CDR1 SGHNT and CDR2 YENEEA come from the germline V gene. The CDR3 DNA reads as TGTGCCAGCAGCTCGTCTAAGACCACTGAAGCTTTCTTT. This gives the protein CASSSSKTTEAFF. Supplemented by reference TRBV11-3 and TRBJ1-1, the full variable domain reads EAGVVQSPRYKIIEKKQPVAFWCNPISGHNTLYWYLQNLGQGPELLIRYENEEAVDDSQLPKDRFSAERLKGVDSTLKIQPAELGDSAVYLCASSSSKTTEAFFGQGTRLTVV.

A note on this clonotype: A read error may explain this, as a much larger clone is one base away. The genes are TRBV29-1 and TRBJ1-1, with D tentatively TRBD1 (6 bases). Germline V gene sequence: CDR1 SQVTM, CDR2 ANQGSEA. Trimming took 2 bases from V and 1 from J, leaving 11 bases between them. This CDR3 comprises 14 residues. The chain's CDR3 is CSVEPGAGNTEAFF. For the CDR3, the DNA is TGCAGCGTTGAACCGGGGGCGGGGAACACTGAAGCTTTCTTT.

The chain uses TRBV7-9 and TRBJ1-4, with 7 bases fitting TRBD1. The CDR3 is 14 residues long. Unmatched junction bases numbered 8, after V lost 6 bases and J lost 7 bases. Germline V gene sequence: CDR1 SEHNR, CDR2 FQNEAQ (reference sequence). The chain's CDR3 is CASSTGDPGEKLFF. The CDR3 DNA reads TGTGCCAGCAGTACAGGGGATCCGGGTGAAAAACTGTTTTTT.

This clonotype was observed many times. The J gene is TRBJ2-2, the V gene TRBV5-6, with D maybe TRBD1 (5 bases). V was cut by 2 bases and J by 1 base, with 12 bases left in between. Germline V gene data show CDR1 as SGHDT and CDR2 as YYEEEE. CDR3 size: 16 residues. The CDR3 DNA sequence: TGTGCCAGCAGCTTCGGGCAGGGTCGGAACACCGGGGAGCTGTTTTTT. This sequence encodes CASSFGQGRNTGELFF. Combining the CDR3 with reference TRBV5-6 and TRBJ2-2 gives the whole variable domain DAGVTQSPTHLIKTRGQQVTLRCSPKSGHDTVSWYQQALGQGPQFIFQYYEEEERQRGNFPDRFSGHQFPNYSSELNVNALLLGDSALYLCASSFGQGRNTGELFFGEGSRLTVL.

This clonotype was picked up many times. V gene TRBV20-1 combines with J gene TRBJ2-1; maybe TRBD2 (6 bases). V lost 3 bases and J lost 3, with 15 bases in between. CDR3 length equals 15 residues. Germline V lookup: CDR1 DFQATT, CDR2 SNEGSKA (reference sequence). CDR3 protein: CSASPRDGVYNEQFF. The CDR3 region has the DNA TGCAGTGCTAGCCCGCGGGACGGGGTCTACAATGAGCAGTTCTTC.

The rearrangement links TRBV7-8 to TRBJ2-4; possibly TRBD1 or TRBD2 for D (6 bases each). This CDR3 has 15 residues. Germline V lookup: CDR1 SGHVS, CDR2 FQNEAQ. V was trimmed by 0 bases and J by 8 bases, leaving 14 bases between them. Here the CDR3 DNA reads TGTGCCAGCAGCTTAGCCCGGGGGCTTTTAGACATTCAGTACTTC. Protein: CASSLARGLLDIQYF.

This chain links TRBV4-3 with TRBJ2-3, with 9 nucleotides matching TRBD2. The CDR3 covers 15 residues. The germline gives CDR1 LGHNA, CDR2 YSLEER. Trimming removed 2 bases from V and 8 bases from J; junction bases left unmatched: 8. CDR3: CASSQSGGWFGTQYF. The CDR3 DNA reads TGCGCCAGCAGCCAAAGCGGGGGGTGGTTTGGTACGCAGTATTTT.

V usage is TRBV12-3 or TRBV12-4 and J usage is TRBJ1-5; D is ambiguous. This CDR3 region has 15 residues. Deletions cut 3 bases from V and 1 base from J, with 10 bases between. CDR3 protein: CASSFSGASNQPQHF. The CDR3 coding sequence is TGTGCCAGCAGTTTTTCAGGCGCGAGCAATCAGCCCCAGCATTTT.

V is TRBV5-1 and J is TRBJ2-7, with TRBD2 as a possible D gene (5 bases). In germline, CDR1 is SGHRS, CDR2 YFSETQ. This CDR3 is built from 10 residues. Trimming took 8 bases from V and 4 from J, leaving 7 bases between them. The CDR3 coding sequence is TGCGCCAGTCGCGGGTACGAGCAGTACGTC. This translates into CASRGYEQYV.

This clonotype was observed a few times. V is TRBV11-1 and J is TRBJ1-2, with no clear D. Trimming stripped 5 bases from V and 8 bases from J, with 30 bases between. Per germline, CDR1 SGHAT and CDR2 FQDESV (reference sequence). The CDR3 totals 18 residues. The CDR3: CASSKTFAGASGFDGYTF. The DNA of the CDR3 is TGTGCCAGCAGCAAGACATTCGCCGGAGCCTCAGGATTCGACGGCTACACCTTC.

The chain has TRBV7-6 and TRBJ2-3, with D possibly TRBD2 on 5 matching bases. With 1 base removed from V and 3 bases from J, the gap between germline ends came to 14 bases. The CDR3 is 16 amino acids. Germline lookup yields CDR1 SGHVS and CDR2 FNYEAQ. CDR3 sequence reads: CASSLVPGSNTDTQYF. The CDR3 nucleotides read TGTGCCAGCAGCTTAGTGCCGGGGAGTAATACAGATACGCAGTATTTT.

The rearrangement joins TRBV7-1 to TRBJ2-2, with D hard to call. TRBV7-1 is filed as an ORF, its function uncertain. The CDR3 spans 15 residues. Deletions cut 3 bases from V and 5 bases from J, with 13 bases between. The chain's CDR3 is CASSSDAQRTGELFF. The CDR3 region has the DNA TGTGCCAGCAGCTCCGACGCACAACGGACCGGGGAGCTGTTTTTT.